This T cell receptor (beta chain) was captured by sequencing in a study of post-analysis software for immune sequencing data. Across the study: Both relapsing-remitting and secondary progressive multiple sclerosis featured among the disease courses, as did progressive-relapsing multiple sclerosis.

In the case of this clonotype: The antigen is unknown.

Each TCR beta cDNA library carried unique molecular identifiers. Input populations of roughly 0.85 to 11 million T cells gave rise to around 480,000 cDNA molecules. TCRdb redid the calling of the PCR reads with MiXCR, one entry per CDR3 protein. Altogether a few hundred thousand distinct CDR3 sequences are present, roughly 45% being singletons, with the ten largest covering about an eighth. Regarding the study as a whole: Among multiple sclerosis patients, normalized Chao1 diversity was significantly below that of controls. Strong co-clustering by F measure was seen for same-batch samples. The study found TRBV5-6, TRBV5-1 and TRBV20-1 among five or six TRBV segments more frequent in patients than controls.

Looked up from germline, CDR1 is SGHDN and CDR2 is FVKESK. This CDR3 contains 15 residues. The TCR comes from a girl under 18 with multiple sclerosis. The rearrangement uses TRBV14 and TRBJ2-7, with 7 bases aligning to TRBD1. With the DNA end fitting TRBJ2-5 better, the J assignment may be wrong. Sequencing input: blood. The CDR3 sequence is CASSQDTGELATQYF. The CDR3, as DNA: TGTGCCAGCAGCCAAGATACAGGGGAGTTGGCGACCCAGTACTTC.